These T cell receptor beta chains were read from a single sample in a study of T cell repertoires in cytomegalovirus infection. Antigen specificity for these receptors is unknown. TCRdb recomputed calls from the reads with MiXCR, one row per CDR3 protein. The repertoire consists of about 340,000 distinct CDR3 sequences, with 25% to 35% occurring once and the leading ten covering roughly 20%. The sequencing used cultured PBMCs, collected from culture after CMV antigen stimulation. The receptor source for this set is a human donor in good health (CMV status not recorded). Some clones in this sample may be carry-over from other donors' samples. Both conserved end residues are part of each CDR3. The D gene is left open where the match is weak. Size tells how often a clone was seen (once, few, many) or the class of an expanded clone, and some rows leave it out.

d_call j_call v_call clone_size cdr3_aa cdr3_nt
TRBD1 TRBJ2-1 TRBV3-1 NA CASSQTGQGDNEQFF TGTGCCAGCAGCCAAACGGGACAGGGAGACAATGAGCAGTTCTTC
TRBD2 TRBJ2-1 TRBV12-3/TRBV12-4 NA CASSLSGRKGNEQFF TGTGCCAGCAGCCTTAGCGGGAGAAAAGGCAATGAGCAGTTCTTC
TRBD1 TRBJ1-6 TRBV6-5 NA CASSYTTGAQGSYNSPLHF TGTGCCAGCAGTTACACTACAGGGGCCCAGGGCTCCTATAATTCACCCCTCCACTTT
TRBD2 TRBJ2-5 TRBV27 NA CASSFSPPAGLVGGETQYF TGTGCCAGCAGTTTCTCCCCCCCCGCGGGACTAGTTGGGGGGGAGACCCAGTACTTC
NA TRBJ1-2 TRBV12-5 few CASGPPAILATNYGYTF TGTGCTAGTGGTCCCCCTGCCATTTTGGCAACTAACTATGGCTACACCTTC
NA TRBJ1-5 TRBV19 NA CASSRIGSSNQPQHF TGTGCCAGTAGCCGAATCGGGAGTAGCAATCAGCCCCAGCATTTT
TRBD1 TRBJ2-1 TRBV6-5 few CASSSRGQYNEQFF TGTGCCAGCAGTTCCAGGGGGCAGTACAATGAGCAGTTCTTC
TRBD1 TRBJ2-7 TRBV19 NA CDSSIAAGTGGYEQYF TGTGACAGTAGTATCGCTGCCGGGACAGGGGGCTACGAGCAGTACTTC
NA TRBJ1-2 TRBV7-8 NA CASSSKGGRSYGYTF TGTGCCAGCAGCTCCAAGGGGGGGCGAAGCTATGGCTACACCTTC
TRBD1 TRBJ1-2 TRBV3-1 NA CASSPSRGQGGYGYTF TGTGCCAGCAGCCCCAGCCGTGGACAGGGGGGCTATGGCTACACCTTC
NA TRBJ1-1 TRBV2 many CASREGEDTEAFF TGTGCCAGCAGAGAGGGGGAGGACACTGAAGCTTTCTTT